This T cell receptor (beta chain) came from a study of human CD4 T cells and Enterobacteriaceae. In the study overall: Bacteria were E. coli, K. pneumoniae, E. aerogenes, S. flexneri, S. sonnei, S. typhimurium, S. aureus.

Assay used: immunoSEQ multiplex PCR; TCRdb lists only in-frame clones, some missing. The repertoire holds under 800 clones, with about two fifths as singletons. CFSE-low CD25+ ICOS+ proliferating activated T cells were FACS-sorted after 6-7 days. At a 2:1 ratio, CFSE-labeled memory CD4+ T cells were cultured with irradiated autologous monocytes pulsed with antigen. Memory CD4+ T cells were sorted as all CD4+ cells except CD45RA+CCR7+CD95- naive cells, over 98% pure. Swiss blood donation centers supplied the healthy donor blood. With 0 bases removed from V and 2 bases from J, the gap between germline ends came to 5 bases. This CDR3 region has 13 residues. CDR1 is LNHNV and CDR2 is YYDKDF in the germline V gene (reference sequence). By share, this clone ranks as medium-sized.

Input material: bacteria-reactive CD4+ T cells grown in culture. Indicated subset: CFSE-low proliferating memory CD4 T cells sorted after in vitro stimulation with a heat-inactivated bacterium or M. tuberculosis lysate. V gene TRBV15 combines with J gene TRBJ2-7; D might be TRBD2 (5 bases). The clonotype originates from a human donor in good health. This CDR3 is CATSRELAYEQYF. CDR3 DNA sequence: TGTGCCACCAGCAGAGAACTAGCCTACGAGCAGTACTTC.